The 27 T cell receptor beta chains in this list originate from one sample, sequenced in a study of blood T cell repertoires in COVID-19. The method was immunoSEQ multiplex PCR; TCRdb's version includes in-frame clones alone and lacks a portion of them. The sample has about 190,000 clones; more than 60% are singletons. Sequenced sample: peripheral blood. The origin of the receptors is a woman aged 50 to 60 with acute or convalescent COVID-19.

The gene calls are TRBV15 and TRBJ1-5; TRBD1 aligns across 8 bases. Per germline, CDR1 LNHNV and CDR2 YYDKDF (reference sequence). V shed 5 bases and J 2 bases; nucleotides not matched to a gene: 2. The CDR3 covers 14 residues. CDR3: CATSGQGGNQPQHF. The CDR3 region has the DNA TGTGCCACCAGCGGACAGGGAGGCAATCAGCCCCAGCATTTT. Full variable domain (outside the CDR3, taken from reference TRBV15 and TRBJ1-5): DAMVIQNPRYQVTQFGKPVTLSCSQTLNHNVMYWYQQKSSQAPKLLFHYYDKDFNNEADTPDNFQSRRPNTSFCFLDIRSPGLGDTAMYLCATSGQGGNQPQHFGDGTRLSIL.

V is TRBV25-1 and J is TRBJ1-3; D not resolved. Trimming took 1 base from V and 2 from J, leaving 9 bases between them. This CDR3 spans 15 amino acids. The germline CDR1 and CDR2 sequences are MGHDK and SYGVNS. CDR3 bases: TGTGCCAGCAGTGAATTGGAGGGTGCTGGAAACACCATATATTTT. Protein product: CASSELEGAGNTIYF.

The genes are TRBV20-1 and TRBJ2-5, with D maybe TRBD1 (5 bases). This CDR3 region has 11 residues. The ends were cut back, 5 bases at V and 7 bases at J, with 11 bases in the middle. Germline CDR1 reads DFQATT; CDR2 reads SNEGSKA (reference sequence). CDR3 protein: CSAGFQGTQYF. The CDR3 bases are TGCAGTGCTGGGTTTCAGGGGACCCAGTACTTC.

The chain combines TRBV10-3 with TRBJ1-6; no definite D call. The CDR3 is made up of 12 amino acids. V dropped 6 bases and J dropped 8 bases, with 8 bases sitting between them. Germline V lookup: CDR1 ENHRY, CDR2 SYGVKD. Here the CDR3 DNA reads TGTGCCATCAGGGCCCACGATTCACCCCTCCACTTT. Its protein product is CAIRAHDSPLHF.

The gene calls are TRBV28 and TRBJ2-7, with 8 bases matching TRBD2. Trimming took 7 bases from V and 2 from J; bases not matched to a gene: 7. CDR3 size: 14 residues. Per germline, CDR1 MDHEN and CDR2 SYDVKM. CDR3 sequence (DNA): TGTGCCAGCAAGCTCCCGGGGGGGGCCTACGAGCAGTACTTC. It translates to CASKLPGGAYEQYF.

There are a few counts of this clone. CDR3 DNA sequence: TGTGCCAGCAGCAGCGGGGGGGCCTACGAGCAGTACTTC. Translated: CASSSGGAYEQYF. The chain combines TRBV21-1 with TRBJ2-7; the D call TRBD2 from the table was never checked on the DNA. TRBV21-1 constitutes a pseudogene. This CDR3 contains 13 residues.

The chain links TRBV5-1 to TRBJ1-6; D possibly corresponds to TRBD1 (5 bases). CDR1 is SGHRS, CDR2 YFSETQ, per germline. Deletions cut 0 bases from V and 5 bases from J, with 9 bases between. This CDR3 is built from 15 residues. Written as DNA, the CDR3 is TGCGCCAGCAGCTTGGAGGGGCTGAATAATTCACCCCTCCACTTT. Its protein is CASSLEGLNNSPLHF.

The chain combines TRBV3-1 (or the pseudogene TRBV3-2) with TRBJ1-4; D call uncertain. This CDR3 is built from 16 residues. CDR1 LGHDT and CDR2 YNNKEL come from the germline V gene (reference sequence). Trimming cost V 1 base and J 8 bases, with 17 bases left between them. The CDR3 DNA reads TGTGCCAGCAGCCAAGGCCGAGGGCCTGGAAGGGAAAAACTGTTTTTT. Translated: CASSQGRGPGREKLFF.

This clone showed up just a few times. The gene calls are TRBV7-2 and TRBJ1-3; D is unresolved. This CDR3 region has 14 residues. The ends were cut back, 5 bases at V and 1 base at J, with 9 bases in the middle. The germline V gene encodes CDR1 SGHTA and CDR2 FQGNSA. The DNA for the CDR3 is TGTGCCAGCAGCAAACATACATCTGGAAACACCATATATTTT. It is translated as CASSKHTSGNTIYF.

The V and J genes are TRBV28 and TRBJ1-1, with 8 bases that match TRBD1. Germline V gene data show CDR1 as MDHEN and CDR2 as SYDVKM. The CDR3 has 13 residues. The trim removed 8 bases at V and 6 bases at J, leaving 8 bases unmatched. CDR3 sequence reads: CASARQGIAEAFF. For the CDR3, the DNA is TGTGCCAGCGCCAGACAGGGGATAGCTGAAGCTTTCTTT.

The CDR3 loop is CASGTPRGTQYF. The CDR3 DNA sequence: TGTGCTAGTGGTACTCCCCGGGGGACCCAGTACTTC. The chain is built from TRBV12-5 and TRBJ2-5; D may be TRBD2 (5 bases). Germline assignment: CDR1 LGHNT and CDR2 FRNRAP. This CDR3 is built from 12 residues. Trimming removed 5 bases from V and 7 bases from J, with 11 bases in between. Full variable domain (remainder filled in from reference TRBV12-5 and TRBJ2-5): DARVTQTPRHKVTEMGQEVTMRCQPILGHNTVFWYRQTMMQGLELLAYFRNRAPLDDSGMPKDRFSAEMPDATLATLKIQPSEPRDSAVYFCASGTPRGTQYFGPGTRLLVL.

CDR3 sequence reads: CASSIGTGSTEAFF. The CDR3 DNA reads as TGTGCCAGTAGTATAGGGACAGGGTCCACTGAAGCTTTCTTT. The chain couples TRBV19 to TRBJ1-1; 8 nucleotides align to TRBD1. The CDR3 consists of 14 residues. Trimming removed 1 base from V and 4 bases from J; junction bases left unmatched: 2. Looked up from germline, CDR1 is LNHDA and CDR2 is SQIVND (reference sequence).

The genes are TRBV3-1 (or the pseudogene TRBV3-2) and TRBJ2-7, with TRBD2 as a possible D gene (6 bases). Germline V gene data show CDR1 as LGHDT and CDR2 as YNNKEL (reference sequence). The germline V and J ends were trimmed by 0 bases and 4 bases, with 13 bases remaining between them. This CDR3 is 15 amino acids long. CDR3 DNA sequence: TGTGCCAGCAGCCAAGAGGCGGGGTCCGTTTACGAGCAGTACTTC. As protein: CASSQEAGSVYEQYF.

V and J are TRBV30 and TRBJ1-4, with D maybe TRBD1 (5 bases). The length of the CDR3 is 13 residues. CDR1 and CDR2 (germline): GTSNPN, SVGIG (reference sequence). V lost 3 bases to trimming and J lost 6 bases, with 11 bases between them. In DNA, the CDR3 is TGTGCCTGGAGAACCAGGGCAGATGAAAAACTGTTTTTT. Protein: CAWRTRADEKLFF.

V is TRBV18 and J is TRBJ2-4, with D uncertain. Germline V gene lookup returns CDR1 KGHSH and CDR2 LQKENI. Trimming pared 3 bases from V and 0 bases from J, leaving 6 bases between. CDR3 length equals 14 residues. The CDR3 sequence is CASSPAVAKNIQYF. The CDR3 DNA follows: TGTGCCAGCTCACCGGCCGTAGCCAAAAACATTCAGTACTTC.

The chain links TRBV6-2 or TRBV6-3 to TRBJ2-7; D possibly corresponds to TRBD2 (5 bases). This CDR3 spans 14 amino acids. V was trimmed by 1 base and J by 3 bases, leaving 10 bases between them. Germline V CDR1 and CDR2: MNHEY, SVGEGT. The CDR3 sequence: CASSYLTRIYEQYF. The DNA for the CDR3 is TGTGCCAGCAGTTACTTAACTAGGATCTACGAGCAGTACTTC.

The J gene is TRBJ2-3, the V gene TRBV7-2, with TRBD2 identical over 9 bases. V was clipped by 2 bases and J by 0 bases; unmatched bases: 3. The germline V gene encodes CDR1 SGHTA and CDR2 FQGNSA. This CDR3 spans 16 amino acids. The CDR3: CASSLNAGGSTDTQYF. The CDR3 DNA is TGTGCCAGCAGCTTAAACGCGGGAGGGAGCACAGATACGCAGTATTTT.

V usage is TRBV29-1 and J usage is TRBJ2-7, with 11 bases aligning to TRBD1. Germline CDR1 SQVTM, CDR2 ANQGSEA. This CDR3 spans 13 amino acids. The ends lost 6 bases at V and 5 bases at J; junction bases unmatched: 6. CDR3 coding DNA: TGCAGCGTCTTTGGACAGGGGGCCGACGAGCAGTACTTC. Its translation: CSVFGQGADEQYF.

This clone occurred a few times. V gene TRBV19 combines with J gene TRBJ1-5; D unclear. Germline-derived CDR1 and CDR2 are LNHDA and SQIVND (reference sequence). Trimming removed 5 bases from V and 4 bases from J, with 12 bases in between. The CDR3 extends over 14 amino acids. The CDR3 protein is CASSGGSFNQPQHF. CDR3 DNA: TGTGCCAGTAGTGGAGGCAGCTTTAATCAGCCCCAGCATTTT.

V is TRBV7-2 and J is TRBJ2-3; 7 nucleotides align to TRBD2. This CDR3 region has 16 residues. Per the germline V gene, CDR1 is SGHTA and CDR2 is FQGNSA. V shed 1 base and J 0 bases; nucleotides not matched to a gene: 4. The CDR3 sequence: CASSLGRGSSTDTQYF. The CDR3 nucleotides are TGTGCCAGCAGCTTAGGGCGGGGGAGTAGCACAGATACGCAGTATTTT.

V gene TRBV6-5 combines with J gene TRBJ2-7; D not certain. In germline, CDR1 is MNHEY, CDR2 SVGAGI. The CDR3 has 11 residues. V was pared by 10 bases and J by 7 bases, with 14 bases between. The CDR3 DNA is TGTGCCACCTTAGAATTCTCGGAGCAGTACTTC. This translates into CATLEFSEQYF.

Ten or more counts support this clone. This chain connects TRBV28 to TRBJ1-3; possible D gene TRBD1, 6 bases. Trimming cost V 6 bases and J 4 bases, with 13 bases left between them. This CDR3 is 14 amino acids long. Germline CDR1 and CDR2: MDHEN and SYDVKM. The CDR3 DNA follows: TGTGCCAGCAGAACACAGGGTGGGGGAAACACCATATATTTT. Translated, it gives CASRTQGGGNTIYF.

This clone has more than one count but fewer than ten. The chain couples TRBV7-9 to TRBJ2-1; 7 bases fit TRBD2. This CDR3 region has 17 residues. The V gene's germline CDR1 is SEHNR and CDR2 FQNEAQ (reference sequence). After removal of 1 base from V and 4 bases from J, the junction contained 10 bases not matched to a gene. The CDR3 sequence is CASSLGWVAGLYNEQFF. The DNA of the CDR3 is TGTGCCAGCAGCTTAGGGTGGGTAGCGGGCCTATACAATGAGCAGTTCTTC.

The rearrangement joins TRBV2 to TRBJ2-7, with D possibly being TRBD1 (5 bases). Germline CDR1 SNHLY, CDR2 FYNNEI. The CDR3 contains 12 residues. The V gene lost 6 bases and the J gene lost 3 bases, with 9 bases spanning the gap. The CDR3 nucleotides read TGTGCCAGCAGAGGGGAAGGCTACGAGCAGTACTTC. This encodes CASRGEGYEQYF.

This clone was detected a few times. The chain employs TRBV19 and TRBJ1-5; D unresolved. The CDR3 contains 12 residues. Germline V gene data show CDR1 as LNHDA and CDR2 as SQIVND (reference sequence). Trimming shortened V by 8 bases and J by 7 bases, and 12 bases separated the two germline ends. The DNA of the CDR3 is TGTGCCAGTGGGGAGGGCCGGCAGCCCCAGCATTTT. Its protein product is CASGEGRQPQHF.

The CDR3 nucleotides are TGTGCCAGCAGTTCCCGACAGGGGGGCTATGGCTACACCTTC. Protein sequence: CASSSRQGGYGYTF. The V gene is TRBV6-5, the J gene TRBJ1-2; 9 bases fit TRBD1. The length of the CDR3 is 14 residues. The germline V gene encodes CDR1 MNHEY and CDR2 SVGAGI. Unmatched junction bases numbered 4, after V lost 4 bases and J lost 4 bases.

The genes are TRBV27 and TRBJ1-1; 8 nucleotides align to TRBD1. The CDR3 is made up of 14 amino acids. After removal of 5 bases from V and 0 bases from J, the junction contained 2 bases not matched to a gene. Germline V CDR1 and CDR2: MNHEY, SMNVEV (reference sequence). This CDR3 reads CASSADRVNTEAFF. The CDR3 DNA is TGTGCCAGCAGTGCGGACAGGGTGAACACTGAAGCTTTCTTT.